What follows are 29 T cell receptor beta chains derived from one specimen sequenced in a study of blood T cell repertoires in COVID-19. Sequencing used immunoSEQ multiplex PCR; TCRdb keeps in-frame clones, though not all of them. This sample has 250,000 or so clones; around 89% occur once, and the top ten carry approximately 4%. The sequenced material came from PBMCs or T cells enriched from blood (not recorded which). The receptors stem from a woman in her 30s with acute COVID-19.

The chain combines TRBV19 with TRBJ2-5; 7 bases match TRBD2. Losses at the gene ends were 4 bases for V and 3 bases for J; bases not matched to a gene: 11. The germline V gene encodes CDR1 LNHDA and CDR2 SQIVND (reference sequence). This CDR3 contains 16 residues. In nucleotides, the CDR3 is TGTGCCAGTAGTAATTGGGGGAGGGCCTCTGAAGAGACCCAGTACTTC. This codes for CASSNWGRASEETQYF.

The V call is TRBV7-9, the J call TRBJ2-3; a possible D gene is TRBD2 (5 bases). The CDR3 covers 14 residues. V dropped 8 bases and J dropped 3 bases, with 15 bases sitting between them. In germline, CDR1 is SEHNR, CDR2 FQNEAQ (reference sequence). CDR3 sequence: CASWSSGGTDTQYF. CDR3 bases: TGTGCCAGCTGGTCTTCCGGCGGGACAGATACGCAGTATTTT.

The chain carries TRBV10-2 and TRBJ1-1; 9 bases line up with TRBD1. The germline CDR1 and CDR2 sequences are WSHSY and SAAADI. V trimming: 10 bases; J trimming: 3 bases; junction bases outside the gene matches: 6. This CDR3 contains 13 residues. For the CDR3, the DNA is TGCGCCACAAATGACAGGGGGGACACTGAAGCTTTCTTT. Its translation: CATNDRGDTEAFF.

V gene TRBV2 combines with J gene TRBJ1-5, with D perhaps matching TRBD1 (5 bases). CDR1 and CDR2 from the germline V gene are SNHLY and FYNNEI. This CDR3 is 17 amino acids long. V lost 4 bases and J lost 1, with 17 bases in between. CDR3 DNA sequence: TGTGCCAGCAGTGGTCGGCATGGCAGGGCGAGCAATCAGCCCCAGCATTTT. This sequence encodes CASSGRHGRASNQPQHF.

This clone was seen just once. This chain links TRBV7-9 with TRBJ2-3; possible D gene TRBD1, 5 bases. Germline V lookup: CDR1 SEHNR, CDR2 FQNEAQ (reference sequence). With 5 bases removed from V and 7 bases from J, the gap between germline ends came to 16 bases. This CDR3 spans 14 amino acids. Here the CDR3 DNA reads TGTGCCAGCAGCGTAAGGCCAGGGCTACATACGCAGTATTTT. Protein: CASSVRPGLHTQYF.

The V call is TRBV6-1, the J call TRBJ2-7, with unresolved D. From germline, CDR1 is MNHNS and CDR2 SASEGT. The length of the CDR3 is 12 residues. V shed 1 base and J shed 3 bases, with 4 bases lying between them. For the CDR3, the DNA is TGTGCCAGCAGTGAAGTACACTACGAGCAGTACTTC. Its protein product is CASSEVHYEQYF.

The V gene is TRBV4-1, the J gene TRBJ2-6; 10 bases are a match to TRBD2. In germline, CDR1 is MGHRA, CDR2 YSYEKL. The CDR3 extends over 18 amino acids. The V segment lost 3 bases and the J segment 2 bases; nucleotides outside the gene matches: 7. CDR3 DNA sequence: TGCGCCAGCAGCCACCAACTAGCGGGAACGGCTGGGGCCAACGTCCTGACTTTC. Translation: CASSHQLAGTAGANVLTF.

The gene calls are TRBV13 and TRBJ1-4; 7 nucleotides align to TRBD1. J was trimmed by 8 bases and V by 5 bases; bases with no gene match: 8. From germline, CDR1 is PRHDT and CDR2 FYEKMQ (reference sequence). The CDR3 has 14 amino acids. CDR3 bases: TGTGCCAGCAGCCCCGACAGGGAAGGGGAAAAACTGTTTTTT. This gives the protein CASSPDREGEKLFF.

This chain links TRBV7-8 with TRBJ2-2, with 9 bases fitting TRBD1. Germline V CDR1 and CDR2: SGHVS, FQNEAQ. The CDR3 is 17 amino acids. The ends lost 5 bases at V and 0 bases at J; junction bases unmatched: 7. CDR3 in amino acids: CASSTRTGAANTGELFF. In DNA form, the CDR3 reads TGTGCCAGCAGCACCAGGACAGGGGCCGCGAACACCGGGGAGCTGTTTTTT. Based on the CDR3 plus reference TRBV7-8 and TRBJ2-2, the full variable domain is GAGVSQSPRYKVAKRGQDVALRCDPISGHVSLFWYQQALGQGPEFLTYFQNEAQLDKSGLPSDRFFAERPEGSVSTLKIQRTQQEDSAVYLCASSTRTGAANTGELFFGEGSRLTVL.

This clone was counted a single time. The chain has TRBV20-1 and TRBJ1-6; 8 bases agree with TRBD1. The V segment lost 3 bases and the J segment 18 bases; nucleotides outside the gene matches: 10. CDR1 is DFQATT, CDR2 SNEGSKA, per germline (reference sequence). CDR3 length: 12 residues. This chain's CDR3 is CSASSTQGAAHF. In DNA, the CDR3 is TGCAGTGCTAGTTCCACCCAGGGGGCTGCCCACTTT.

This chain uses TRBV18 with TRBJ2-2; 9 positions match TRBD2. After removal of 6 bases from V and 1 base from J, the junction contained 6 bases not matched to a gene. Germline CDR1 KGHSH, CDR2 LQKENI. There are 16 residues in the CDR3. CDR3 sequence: CASSETAGGNTGELFF. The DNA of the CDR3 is TGTGCCAGCTCGGAGACAGCGGGAGGGAACACCGGGGAGCTGTTTTTT.

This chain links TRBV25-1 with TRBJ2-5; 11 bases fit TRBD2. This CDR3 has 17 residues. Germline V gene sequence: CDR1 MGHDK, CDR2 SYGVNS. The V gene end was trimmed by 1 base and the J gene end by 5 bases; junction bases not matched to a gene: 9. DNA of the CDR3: TGTGCCAGCAGTGAATCCCCGAGACTAGCGGGATGGGAGACCCAGTACTTC. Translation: CASSESPRLAGWETQYF.

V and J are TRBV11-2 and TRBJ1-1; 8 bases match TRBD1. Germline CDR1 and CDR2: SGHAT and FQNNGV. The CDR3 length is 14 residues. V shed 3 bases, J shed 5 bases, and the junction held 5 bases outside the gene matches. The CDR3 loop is CASSFPGGWTEAFF. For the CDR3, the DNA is TGTGCCAGCAGCTTCCCAGGGGGCTGGACTGAAGCTTTCTTT.

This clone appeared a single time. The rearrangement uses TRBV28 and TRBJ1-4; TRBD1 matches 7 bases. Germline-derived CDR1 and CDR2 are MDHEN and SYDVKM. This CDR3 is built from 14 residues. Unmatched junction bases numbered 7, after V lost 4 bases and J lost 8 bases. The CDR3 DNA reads TGTGCCAGCAGTTGGGCAGGGGGTAGAGAAAAACTGTTTTTT. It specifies CASSWAGGREKLFF.

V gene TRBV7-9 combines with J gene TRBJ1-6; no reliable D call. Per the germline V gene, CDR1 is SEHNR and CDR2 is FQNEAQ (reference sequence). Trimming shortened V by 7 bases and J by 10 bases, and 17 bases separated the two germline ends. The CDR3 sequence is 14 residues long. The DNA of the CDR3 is TGTGCCAGCACCATGGACTGGGGAGTCTCACCCCTCCACTTT. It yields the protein CASTMDWGVSPLHF.

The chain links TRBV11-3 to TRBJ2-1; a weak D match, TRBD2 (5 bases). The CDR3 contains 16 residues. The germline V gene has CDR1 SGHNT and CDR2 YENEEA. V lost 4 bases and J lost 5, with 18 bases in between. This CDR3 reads CASSSQLAGGNNEQFF. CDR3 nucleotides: TGTGCCAGCAGCTCCCAGCTGGCGGGCGGAAACAATGAGCAGTTCTTC.

CDR3 DNA sequence: TGTGCCAGCAGCTTAGAACCTACAGGGGAGTACGAGCAGTACTTC. It specifies CASSLEPTGEYEQYF. The V gene is TRBV7-6, the J gene TRBJ2-7; 7 bases fit TRBD1. Trimming at V came to 1 base and at J to 4 bases, leaving 7 bases not matched to a gene. The CDR3 loop spans 15 amino acids. In germline, CDR1 is SGHVS, CDR2 FNYEAQ.

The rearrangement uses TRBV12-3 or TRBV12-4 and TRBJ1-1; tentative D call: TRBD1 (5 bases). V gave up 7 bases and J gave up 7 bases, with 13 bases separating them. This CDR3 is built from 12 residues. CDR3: CASTIGVGEAFF. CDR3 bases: TGTGCCAGCACCATAGGGGTGGGTGAAGCTTTCTTT.

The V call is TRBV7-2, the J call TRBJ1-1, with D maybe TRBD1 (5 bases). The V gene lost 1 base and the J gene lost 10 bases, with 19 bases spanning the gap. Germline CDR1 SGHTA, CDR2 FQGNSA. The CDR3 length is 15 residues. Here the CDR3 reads CASSLDWGVDKGAFF. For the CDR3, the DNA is TGTGCCAGCAGCTTAGATTGGGGCGTAGATAAGGGAGCTTTCTTT.

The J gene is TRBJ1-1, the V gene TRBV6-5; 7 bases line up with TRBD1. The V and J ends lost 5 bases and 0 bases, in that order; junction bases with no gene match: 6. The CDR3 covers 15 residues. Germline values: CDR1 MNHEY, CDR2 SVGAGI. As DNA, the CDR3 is TGTGCCAGCAGTAGGGGGGACAGCATGAACACTGAAGCTTTCTTT. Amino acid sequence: CASSRGDSMNTEAFF.

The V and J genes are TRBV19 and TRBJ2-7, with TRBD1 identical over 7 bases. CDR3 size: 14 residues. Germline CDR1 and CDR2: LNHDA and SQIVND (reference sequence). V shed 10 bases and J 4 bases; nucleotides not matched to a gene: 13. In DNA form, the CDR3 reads TGTGCCACCTCGGTGGGAAAGGGGGCTTACGAGCAGTACTTC. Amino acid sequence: CATSVGKGAYEQYF.

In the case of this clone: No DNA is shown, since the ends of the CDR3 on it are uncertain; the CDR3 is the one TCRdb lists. The CDR3 sequence: CASSSSGQVISYEQYF. The rearrangement uses TRBV28 and TRBJ2-7; the table's TRBD1 call for D was not verified on the DNA. The CDR3 spans 16 amino acids, including both terminal residues. Germline CDR1 MDHEN, CDR2 SYDVKM.

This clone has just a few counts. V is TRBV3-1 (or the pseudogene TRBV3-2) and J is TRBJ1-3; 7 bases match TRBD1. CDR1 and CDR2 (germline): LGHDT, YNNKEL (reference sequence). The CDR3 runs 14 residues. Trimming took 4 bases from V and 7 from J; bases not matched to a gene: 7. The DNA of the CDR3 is TGTGCCAGCAGCCGCCAGGGGGTTTCGAACACCATATATTTT. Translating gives CASSRQGVSNTIYF.

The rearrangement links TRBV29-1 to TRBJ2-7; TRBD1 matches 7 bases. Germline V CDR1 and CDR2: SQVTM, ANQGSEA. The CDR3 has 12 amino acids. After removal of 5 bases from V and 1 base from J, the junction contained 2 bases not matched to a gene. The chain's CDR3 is CSVSQGSYEQYF. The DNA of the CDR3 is TGCAGCGTTTCACAGGGGTCCTACGAGCAGTACTTC.

CDR3 in DNA: TGTGCCCCAGGGTCCCTAGAGACGCAGTATTTT. The encoded protein is CAPGSLETQYF. The rearrangement uses TRBV7-2 and TRBJ2-3; D perhaps matches TRBD1 (5 bases). This CDR3 comprises 11 residues. Germline assignment: CDR1 SGHTA and CDR2 FQGNSA. V dropped 11 bases and J dropped 9 bases, with 15 bases sitting between them.

CDR3 in DNA: TGTGCCAGCAGTTTATCGACAGGGAGTTTATCGAATTCACCCCTCCACTTT. It is translated as CASSLSTGSLSNSPLHF. The V and J genes are TRBV27 and TRBJ1-6, with TRBD1 matching over 7 bases. CDR3 length: 17 amino acids. Trimming removed 0 bases from V and 7 bases from J; junction bases left unmatched: 9. Looked up from germline, CDR1 is MNHEY and CDR2 is SMNVEV (reference sequence).

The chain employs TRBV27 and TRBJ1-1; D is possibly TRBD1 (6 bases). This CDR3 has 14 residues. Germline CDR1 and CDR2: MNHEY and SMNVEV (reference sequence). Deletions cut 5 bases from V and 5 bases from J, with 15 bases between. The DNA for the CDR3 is TGTGCCAGCAGTACGGGACAACCGAAGACTGAAGCTTTCTTT. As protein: CASSTGQPKTEAFF.

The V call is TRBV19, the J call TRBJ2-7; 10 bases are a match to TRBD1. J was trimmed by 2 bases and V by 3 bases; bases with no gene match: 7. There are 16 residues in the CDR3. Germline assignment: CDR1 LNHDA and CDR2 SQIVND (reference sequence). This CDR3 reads CASSIIPTGGAYEQYF. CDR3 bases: TGTGCCAGTAGTATTATTCCGACAGGGGGCGCCTACGAGCAGTACTTC.

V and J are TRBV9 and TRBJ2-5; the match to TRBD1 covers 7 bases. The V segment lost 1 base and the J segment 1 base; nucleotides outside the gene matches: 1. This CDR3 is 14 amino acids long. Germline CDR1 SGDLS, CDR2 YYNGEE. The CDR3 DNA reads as TGTGCCAGCAGCGTATCAGGGGGCCAAGAGACCCAGTACTTC. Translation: CASSVSGGQETQYF.